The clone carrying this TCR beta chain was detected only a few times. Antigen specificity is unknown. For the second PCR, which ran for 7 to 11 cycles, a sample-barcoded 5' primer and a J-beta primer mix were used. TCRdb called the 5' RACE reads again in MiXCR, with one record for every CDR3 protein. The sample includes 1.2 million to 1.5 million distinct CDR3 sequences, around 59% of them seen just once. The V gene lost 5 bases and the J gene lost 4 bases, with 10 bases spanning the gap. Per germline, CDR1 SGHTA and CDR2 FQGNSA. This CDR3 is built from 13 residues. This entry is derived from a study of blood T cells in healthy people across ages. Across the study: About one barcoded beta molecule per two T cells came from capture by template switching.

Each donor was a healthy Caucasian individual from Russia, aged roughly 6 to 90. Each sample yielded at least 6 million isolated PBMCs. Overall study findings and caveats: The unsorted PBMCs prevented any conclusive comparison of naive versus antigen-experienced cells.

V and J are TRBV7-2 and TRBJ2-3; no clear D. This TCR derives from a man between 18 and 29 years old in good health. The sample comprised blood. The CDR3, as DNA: TGTGCCAGCAGCCCCAACTGGGCAGATACGCAGTATTTT. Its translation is CASSPNWADTQYF.